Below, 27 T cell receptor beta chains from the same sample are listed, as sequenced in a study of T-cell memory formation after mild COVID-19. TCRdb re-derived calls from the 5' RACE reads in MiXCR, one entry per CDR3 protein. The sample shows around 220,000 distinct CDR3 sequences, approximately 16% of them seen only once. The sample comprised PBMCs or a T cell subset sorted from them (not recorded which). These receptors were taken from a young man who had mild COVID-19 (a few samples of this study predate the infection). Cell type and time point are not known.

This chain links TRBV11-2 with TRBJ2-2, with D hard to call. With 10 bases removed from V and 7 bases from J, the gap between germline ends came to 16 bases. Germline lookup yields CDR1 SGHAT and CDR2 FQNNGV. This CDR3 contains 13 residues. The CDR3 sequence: CATSQEVGGELFF. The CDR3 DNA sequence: TGTGCCACTTCACAAGAAGTGGGCGGGGAGCTGTTTTTT.

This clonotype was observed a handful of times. The CDR3 protein is CASSGPTSGNDSPLHF. CDR3 nucleotides: TGCGCCAGCAGCGGGCCCACGTCGGGGAACGATTCACCCCTCCACTTT. This chain uses TRBV5-1 with TRBJ1-6; D is unclear. Germline V gene data show CDR1 as SGHRS and CDR2 as YFSETQ. Between the trimmed V and J ends, which lost 4 bases and 8 bases, there was a span of 19 bases. This CDR3 spans 16 amino acids.

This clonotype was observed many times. The CDR3 region is CASSRQPQETQYF. For the CDR3, the DNA is TGTGCCAGCAGCCGACAGCCTCAAGAGACCCAGTACTTC. The gene calls are TRBV7-9 and TRBJ2-5; D possibly corresponds to TRBD1 (5 bases). The CDR3 contains 13 residues. Looked up from germline, CDR1 is SEHNR and CDR2 is FQNEAQ (reference sequence). Trimming pared 5 bases from V and 2 bases from J, leaving 9 bases between.

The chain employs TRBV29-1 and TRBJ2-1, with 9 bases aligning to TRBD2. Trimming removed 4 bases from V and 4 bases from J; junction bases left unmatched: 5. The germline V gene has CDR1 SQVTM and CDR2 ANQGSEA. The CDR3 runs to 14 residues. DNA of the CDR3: TGCAGCGTTGCGAAGCGGGGGGTATACAATGAGCAGTTCTTC. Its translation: CSVAKRGVYNEQFF.

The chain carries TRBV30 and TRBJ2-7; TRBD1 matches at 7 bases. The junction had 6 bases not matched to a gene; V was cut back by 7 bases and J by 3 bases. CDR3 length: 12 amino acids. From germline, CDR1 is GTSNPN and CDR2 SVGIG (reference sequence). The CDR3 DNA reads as TGTGCCTCGTCGGGACAGTACTACGAGCAGTACTTC. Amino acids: CASSGQYYEQYF.

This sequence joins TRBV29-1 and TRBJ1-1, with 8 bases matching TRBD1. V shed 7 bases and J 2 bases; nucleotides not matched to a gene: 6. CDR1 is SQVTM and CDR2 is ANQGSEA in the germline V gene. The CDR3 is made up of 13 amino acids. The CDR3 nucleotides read TGCAGCGCCGAGGACAGGGCAAACACTGAAGCTTTCTTT. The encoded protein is CSAEDRANTEAFF.

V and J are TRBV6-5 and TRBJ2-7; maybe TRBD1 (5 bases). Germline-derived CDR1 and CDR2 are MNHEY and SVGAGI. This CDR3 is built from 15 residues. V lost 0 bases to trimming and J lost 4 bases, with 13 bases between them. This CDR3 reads CASSYSSSGSYEQYV. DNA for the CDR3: TGTGCCAGCAGTTACTCGAGTTCAGGGTCATACGAGCAGTACGTC.

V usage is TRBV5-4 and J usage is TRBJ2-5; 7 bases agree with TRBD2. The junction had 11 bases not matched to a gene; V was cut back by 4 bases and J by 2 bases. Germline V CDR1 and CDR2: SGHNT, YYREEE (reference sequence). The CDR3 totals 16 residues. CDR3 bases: TGTGCCAGCAGCCCCCCGGGGGGTCGGGCTCAAGAGACCCAGTACTTC. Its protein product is CASSPPGGRAQETQYF. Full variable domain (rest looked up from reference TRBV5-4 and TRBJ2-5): ETGVTQSPTHLIKTRGQQVTLRCSSQSGHNTVSWYQQALGQGPQFIFQYYREEENGRGNFPPRFSGLQFPNYSSELNVNALELDDSALYLCASSPPGGRAQETQYFGPGTRLLVL.

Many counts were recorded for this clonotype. The CDR3 sequence is CASSQGTVSGETQYF. The CDR3 region has the DNA TGCGCCAGCAGCCAAGGGACGGTGTCGGGGGAGACCCAGTACTTC. The chain has TRBV4-3 and TRBJ2-5; the D gene is possibly TRBD2 (5 bases). This CDR3 region has 15 residues. Trimming shortened V by 1 base and J by 5 bases, and 14 bases separated the two germline ends. The germline V gene encodes CDR1 LGHNA and CDR2 YSLEER.

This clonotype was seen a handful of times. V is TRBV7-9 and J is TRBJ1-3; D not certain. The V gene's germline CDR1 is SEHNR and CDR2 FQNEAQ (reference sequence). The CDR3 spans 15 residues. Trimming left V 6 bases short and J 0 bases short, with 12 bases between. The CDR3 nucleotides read TGTGCCAGCAGTCCAACGAGGGTCTCTGGAAACACCATATATTTT. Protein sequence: CASSPTRVSGNTIYF.

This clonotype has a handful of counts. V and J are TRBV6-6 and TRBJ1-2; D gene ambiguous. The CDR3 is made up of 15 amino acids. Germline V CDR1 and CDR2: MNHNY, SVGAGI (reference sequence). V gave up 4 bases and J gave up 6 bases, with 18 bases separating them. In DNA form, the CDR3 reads TGTGCCAGCAGTTCTCTTCCCGGGCTCCGGGATGGCTACACCTTC. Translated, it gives CASSSLPGLRDGYTF.

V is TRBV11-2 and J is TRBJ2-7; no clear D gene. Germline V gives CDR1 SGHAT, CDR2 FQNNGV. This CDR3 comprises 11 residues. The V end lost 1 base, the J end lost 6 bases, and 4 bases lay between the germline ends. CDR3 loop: CASSLGREQYV. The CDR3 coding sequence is TGTGCCAGCAGCTTAGGACGCGAGCAGTACGTC.

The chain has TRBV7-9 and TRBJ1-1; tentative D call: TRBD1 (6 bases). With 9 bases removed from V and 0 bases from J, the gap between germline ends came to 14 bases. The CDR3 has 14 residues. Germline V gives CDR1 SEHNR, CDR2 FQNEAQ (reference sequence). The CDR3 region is CARHLGTMNTEAFF. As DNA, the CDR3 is TGTGCCAGACACCTAGGGACAATGAACACTGAAGCTTTCTTT.

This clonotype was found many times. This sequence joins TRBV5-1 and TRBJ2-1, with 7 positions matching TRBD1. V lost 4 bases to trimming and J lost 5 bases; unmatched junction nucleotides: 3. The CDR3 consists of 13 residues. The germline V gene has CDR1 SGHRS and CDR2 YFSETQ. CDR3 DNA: TGCGCCAGCAGCCGGGACAGTAACAATGAGCAGTTCTTC. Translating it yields CASSRDSNNEQFF. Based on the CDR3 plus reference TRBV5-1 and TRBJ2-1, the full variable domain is KAGVTQTPRYLIKTRGQQVTLSCSPISGHRSVSWYQQTPGQGLQFLFEYFSETQRNKGNFPGRFSGRQFSNSRSEMNVSTLELGDSALYLCASSRDSNNEQFFGPGTRLTVL.

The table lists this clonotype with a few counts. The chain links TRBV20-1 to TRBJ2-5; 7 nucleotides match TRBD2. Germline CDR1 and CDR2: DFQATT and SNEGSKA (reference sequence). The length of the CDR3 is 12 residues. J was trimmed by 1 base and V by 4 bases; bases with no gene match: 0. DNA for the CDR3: TGCAGTGCTACGGGGGGCCAAGAGACCCAGTACTTC. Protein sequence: CSATGGQETQYF.

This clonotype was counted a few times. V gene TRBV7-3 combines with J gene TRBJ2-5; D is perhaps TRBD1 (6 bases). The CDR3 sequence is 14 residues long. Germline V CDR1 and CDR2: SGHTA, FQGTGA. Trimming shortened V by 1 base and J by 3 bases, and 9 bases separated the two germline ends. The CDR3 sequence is CASSLNPGEETQYF. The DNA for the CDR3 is TGTGCCAGCAGCTTAAACCCAGGGGAAGAGACCCAGTACTTC.

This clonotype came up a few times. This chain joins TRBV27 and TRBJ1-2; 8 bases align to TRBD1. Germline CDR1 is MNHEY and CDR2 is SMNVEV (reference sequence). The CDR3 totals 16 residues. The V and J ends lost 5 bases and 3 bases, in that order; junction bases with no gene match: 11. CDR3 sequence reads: CASSPRTGPGDYGYTF. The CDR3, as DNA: TGTGCCAGCAGTCCCCGGACAGGGCCAGGTGACTATGGCTACACCTTC.

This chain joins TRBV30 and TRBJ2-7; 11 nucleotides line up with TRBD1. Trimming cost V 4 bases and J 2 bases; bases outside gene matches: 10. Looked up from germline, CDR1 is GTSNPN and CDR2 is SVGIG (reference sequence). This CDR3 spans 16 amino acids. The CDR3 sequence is CAWNGQGAGSAYEQYF. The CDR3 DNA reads TGTGCCTGGAACGGACAGGGGGCAGGGTCAGCCTACGAGCAGTACTTC. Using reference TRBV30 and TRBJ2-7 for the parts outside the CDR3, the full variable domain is SQTIHQWPATLVQPVGSPLSLECTVEGTSNPNLYWYRQAAGRGLQLLFYSVGIGQISSEVPQNLSASRPQDRQFILSSKKLLLSDSGFYLCAWNGQGAGSAYEQYFGPGTRLTVT.

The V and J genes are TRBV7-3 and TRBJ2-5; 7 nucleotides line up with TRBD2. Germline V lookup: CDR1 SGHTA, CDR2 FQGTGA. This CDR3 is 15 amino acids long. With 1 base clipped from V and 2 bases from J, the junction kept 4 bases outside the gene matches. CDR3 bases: TGTGCCAGCAGCTTAATAGTGGGGGGGCAAGAGACCCAGTACTTC. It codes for CASSLIVGGQETQYF.

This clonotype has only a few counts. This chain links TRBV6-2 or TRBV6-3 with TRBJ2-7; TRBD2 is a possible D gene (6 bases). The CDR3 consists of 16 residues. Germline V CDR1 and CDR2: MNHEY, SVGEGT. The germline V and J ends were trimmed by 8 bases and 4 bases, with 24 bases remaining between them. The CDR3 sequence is CASLVRGSASIYEQYF. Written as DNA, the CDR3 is TGTGCCAGCTTGGTCCGGGGGAGCGCGAGTATATACGAGCAGTACTTC.

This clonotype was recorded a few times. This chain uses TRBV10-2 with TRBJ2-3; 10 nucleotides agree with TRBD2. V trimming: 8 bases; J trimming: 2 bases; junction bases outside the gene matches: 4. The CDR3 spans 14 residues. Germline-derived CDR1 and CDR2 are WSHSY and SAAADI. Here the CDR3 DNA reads TGCGCCAGCCAGAGCGGGGGGGCCACAGATACGCAGTATTTT. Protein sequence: CASQSGGATDTQYF.

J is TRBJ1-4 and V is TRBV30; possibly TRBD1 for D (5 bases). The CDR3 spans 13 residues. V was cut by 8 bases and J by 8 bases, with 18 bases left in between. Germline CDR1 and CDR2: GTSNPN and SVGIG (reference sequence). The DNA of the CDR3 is TGTGCCGGGATAGACGGGGGAAGGGAAAAACTGTTTTTT. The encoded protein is CAGIDGGREKLFF.

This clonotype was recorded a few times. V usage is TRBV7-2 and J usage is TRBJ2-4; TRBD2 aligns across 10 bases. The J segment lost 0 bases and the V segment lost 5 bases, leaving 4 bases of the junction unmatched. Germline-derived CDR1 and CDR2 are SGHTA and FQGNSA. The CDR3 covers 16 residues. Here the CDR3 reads CASSGLAERAKNIQYF. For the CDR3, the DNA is TGTGCCAGCAGCGGACTAGCGGAAAGAGCCAAAAACATTCAGTACTTC.

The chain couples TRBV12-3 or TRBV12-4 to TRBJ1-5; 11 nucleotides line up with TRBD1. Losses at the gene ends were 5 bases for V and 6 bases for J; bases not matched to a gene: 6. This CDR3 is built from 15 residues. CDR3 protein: CASSPRTGGGQPQHF. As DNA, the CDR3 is TGTGCCAGCAGTCCCCGGACAGGGGGCGGTCAGCCCCAGCATTTT.

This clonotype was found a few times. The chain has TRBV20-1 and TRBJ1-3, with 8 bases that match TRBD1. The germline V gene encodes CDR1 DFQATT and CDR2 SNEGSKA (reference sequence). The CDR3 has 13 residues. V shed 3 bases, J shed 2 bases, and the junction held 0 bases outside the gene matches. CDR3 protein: CSARGQAGNTIYF. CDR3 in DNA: TGCAGTGCTAGGGGACAGGCTGGAAACACCATATATTTT.

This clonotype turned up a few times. CDR3 DNA sequence: TGCAGTGCTAGAGATACAGTGGGGAGAGGGGCCACAGATACGCAGTATTTT. Its translation: CSARDTVGRGATDTQYF. The rearrangement joins TRBV20-1 to TRBJ2-3, with D tentatively TRBD1 or TRBD2 (5 bases each). The ends were cut back, 0 bases at V and 2 bases at J, with 18 bases in the middle. The CDR3 is made up of 17 amino acids. Germline values: CDR1 DFQATT, CDR2 SNEGSKA (reference sequence).

The CDR3 region has the DNA TGTGCCAGCAGTGAATCTCAGGGAAGAGAGACCCAGTACTTC. Translated: CASSESQGRETQYF. The V and J genes are TRBV25-1 and TRBJ2-5; D may be TRBD1 (5 bases). The CDR3 has 14 amino acids. Germline values: CDR1 MGHDK, CDR2 SYGVNS. V was shortened by 1 base and J by 4 bases, with 10 bases between the two germline ends.